These 31 T cell receptor beta chains were sequenced from one sample in a study of T cell repertoires in cytomegalovirus infection. TCRdb reanalysed the reads using MiXCR and keeps one entry per CDR3 protein. The sample has about 680,000 distinct CDR3 sequences, roughly a quarter seen once. The sample comprised CD8+ T cells from PBMCs. The receptors derive from a human donor in good health (CMV status not recorded). Some clones in this sample may be carry-over from other donors' samples.

The chain is built from TRBV29-1 and TRBJ1-1; D is ambiguous. Germline V CDR1 and CDR2: SQVTM, ANQGSEA. This CDR3 contains 14 residues. The V end was cut by 2 bases, the J end by 10 bases, with 20 bases between. The CDR3 DNA follows: TGCAGCGTTGAATTCGGTGGATCGAGGATGGTAGCTTTCTTT. Translating it yields CSVEFGGSRMVAFF.

The genes are TRBV7-9 and TRBJ1-1; 8 bases align to TRBD1. Germline V CDR1 and CDR2: SEHNR, FQNEAQ (reference sequence). The CDR3 extends over 12 amino acids. Losses at the gene ends were 4 bases for V and 12 bases for J; bases not matched to a gene: 7. DNA for the CDR3: TGTGCCAGCAGCTCAGGGGGCTCGGATCCTTTCTTT. Encoded protein: CASSSGGSDPFF.

This chain uses TRBV27 with TRBJ1-1; D may be TRBD1 (5 bases). V lost 7 bases and J 5 bases, leaving 17 bases between the germline ends. Per germline, CDR1 MNHEY and CDR2 SMNVEV (reference sequence). This CDR3 spans 14 amino acids. CDR3 sequence (DNA): TGTGCCAGCACCCACCAGGGATCCCTGACTGAAGCTTTCTTT. Translating it yields CASTHQGSLTEAFF.

This clonotype showed up many times. The chain employs TRBV12-3 or TRBV12-4 and TRBJ1-1, with 7 bases identical to TRBD1. The CDR3 loop spans 15 amino acids. After removal of 6 bases from V and 0 bases from J, the junction contained 7 bases not matched to a gene. The CDR3 sequence: CASRGTTGLNTEAFF. In DNA, the CDR3 is TGTGCCAGCAGGGGAACGACAGGGTTGAACACTGAAGCTTTCTTT.

The J gene is TRBJ1-1, the V gene TRBV4-1; D call uncertain. This CDR3 is built from 13 residues. Germline V gene lookup returns CDR1 MGHRA and CDR2 YSYEKL. V was shortened by 0 bases and J by 7 bases, with 9 bases between the two germline ends. CDR3 residues: CASSQDRSGEAFF. The CDR3 DNA sequence: TGCGCCAGCAGCCAAGATCGGTCGGGTGAAGCTTTCTTT.

This clonotype was seen more than once but under ten times. The rearrangement joins TRBV27 to TRBJ2-7, with D possibly TRBD2 on 5 matching bases. Trimming took 4 bases from V and 3 from J, leaving 10 bases between them. Per germline, CDR1 MNHEY and CDR2 SMNVEV (reference sequence). The CDR3 is 13 amino acids. The CDR3 spells CASSSQGGYEQYV. The CDR3 nucleotides read TGTGCCAGCAGTTCCCAAGGAGGCTACGAGCAGTACGTC.

This clonotype has a handful of counts. The gene calls are TRBV6-2 or TRBV6-3 and TRBJ2-1; D uncertain. Germline V gives CDR1 MNHEY, CDR2 SVGEGT. Trimming shortened V by 7 bases and J by 6 bases, and 19 bases separated the two germline ends. The CDR3 runs to 15 residues. CDR3 sequence: CASTAIEMIGNEQFF. DNA for the CDR3: TGTGCCAGCACCGCAATCGAGATGATCGGCAATGAGCAGTTCTTC.

There are many counts of this clonotype. The CDR3 is CASSFAAGTGDNEQFF. Here the CDR3 DNA reads TGTGCCAGCAGCTTCGCTGCCGGGACAGGGGACAATGAGCAGTTCTTC. The V call is TRBV7-6, the J call TRBJ2-1; 10 bases agree with TRBD1. Germline CDR1 SGHVS, CDR2 FNYEAQ. The CDR3 is 16 amino acids. After removal of 3 bases from V and 5 bases from J, the junction contained 7 bases not matched to a gene.

As regards this clonotype: A much larger clone differs from this one at a single base, so this may be a read error. CDR3 residues: CANTGTFNQPQHF. For the CDR3, the DNA is TGTGCCAACACCGGGACTTTTAATCAGCCCCAGCATTTT. J is TRBJ1-5 and V is TRBV6-1; tentatively, D is TRBD1 (5 bases). V was shortened by 10 bases and J by 4 bases, with 14 bases between the two germline ends. This CDR3 has 13 amino acids. Germline V gives CDR1 MNHNS, CDR2 SASEGT.

This clonotype has a count of ten or more. This chain uses TRBV28 with TRBJ2-7, with D possibly TRBD2 on 6 matching bases. The V end lost 7 bases, the J end lost 2 bases, and 12 bases lay between the germline ends. Germline loops: CDR1 MDHEN, CDR2 SYDVKM. This CDR3 comprises 13 residues. The CDR3 DNA reads as TGTGCCAGCACCTTGGGACTCACCTACGAGCAGTACTTC. Protein: CASTLGLTYEQYF.

The sample holds many counts of this clonotype. The chain combines TRBV28 with TRBJ2-1; 9 bases fit TRBD2. CDR3 length equals 17 residues. Germline lookup yields CDR1 MDHEN and CDR2 SYDVKM. V shed 5 bases, J shed 4 bases, and the junction held 12 bases outside the gene matches. The CDR3 DNA reads as TGTGCCAGCAGTCCCGGGGTAGCGGGGGCCCTATACAATGAGCAGTTCTTC. Amino acids: CASSPGVAGALYNEQFF.

Here the CDR3 DNA reads TGTGCCAGCAGCCATCCCATAGCGGGGGGGCCATACAATGAGCAGTTCTTC. Its translation: CASSHPIAGGPYNEQFF. The V gene is TRBV14, the J gene TRBJ2-1, with 11 bases aligning to TRBD2. CDR1 and CDR2 from the germline V gene are SGHDN and FVKESK. V lost 3 bases, J lost 4 bases, and 8 bases stayed unmatched. CDR3 size: 17 residues.

There are many counts of this clonotype. CDR3 sequence: CASSLEGGWNQPQHF. CDR3 bases: TGTGCCAGCAGCTTGGAGGGTGGTTGGAATCAGCCCCAGCATTTT. The chain employs TRBV7-2 and TRBJ1-5; D uncertain. The CDR3 contains 15 residues. Germline CDR1 reads SGHTA; CDR2 reads FQGNSA. The V and J ends lost 3 bases and 4 bases respectively, with 13 bases between them.

This clonotype was observed a few times. The chain couples TRBV12-5 to TRBJ2-3, with 11 bases matching TRBD2. Germline-derived CDR1 and CDR2 are LGHNT and FRNRAP. The CDR3 consists of 18 residues. With 3 bases clipped from V and 3 bases from J, the junction kept 11 bases outside the gene matches. CDR3 region: CASGFSVAGGPITDTQYF. The CDR3 nucleotides read TGTGCTAGTGGTTTCTCTGTAGCGGGGGGGCCGATAACAGATACGCAGTATTTT.

In regard to this clonotype: At one end the junction does not follow the germline gene, possibly because of a read error. The rearrangement joins TRBV6-2 or TRBV6-3 to TRBJ2-1; possibly TRBD2 for D (6 bases). This CDR3 comprises 12 residues. CDR1 and CDR2 from the germline V gene are MNHEY and SVGEGT. Here the CDR3 DNA reads TGTGCCAACAGTCCAGCGGGCCATGAGCAGTTCTTC. It codes for CANSPAGHEQFF.

In the case of this clonotype: It may be a read error: a sequence one base away is much more abundant. This chain uses TRBV7-2 with TRBJ2-7; weak D call: TRBD1 (7 bases). The length of the CDR3 is 14 residues. CDR1 is SGHTA and CDR2 is FQGNSA in the germline V gene. The CDR3 loop is CAGSFTGEVYEQYV. The CDR3 coding sequence is TGTGCCGGCAGCTTTACAGGGGAGGTTTACGAGCAGTACGTC.

This clonotype was detected a few times. The rearrangement links TRBV6-2 or TRBV6-3 to TRBJ2-2; the D is unclear. The V end was cut by 0 bases, the J end by 6 bases, with 11 bases between. Germline-derived CDR1 and CDR2 are MNHEY and SVGEGT. The CDR3 spans 15 residues. CDR3 amino acids: CASSYSGLIPGELFF. The CDR3 DNA follows: TGTGCCAGCAGTTACTCGGGCTTGATCCCCGGGGAGCTGTTTTTT.

The CDR3 loop reads CASSQNRTYGYTF. Written as DNA, the CDR3 is TGTGCCAGCAGTCAGAACAGGACCTATGGCTACACCTTC. The V call is TRBV28, the J call TRBJ1-2; perhaps TRBD1 as D (5 bases). V shed 5 bases and J shed 4 bases, with 11 bases lying between them. This CDR3 region has 13 residues. Germline V lookup: CDR1 MDHEN, CDR2 SYDVKM.

This sequence joins TRBV4-1 and TRBJ2-1; either TRBD1 or TRBD2 may supply D (5 bases each). Germline V lookup: CDR1 MGHRA, CDR2 YSYEKL. The CDR3 length is 14 residues. V was clipped by 4 bases and J by 7 bases, with 14 bases between them. DNA for the CDR3: TGCGCCAGCAGCCGCGAGGGGAGAGGGAATGAGCAGTTCTTC. Its protein product is CASSREGRGNEQFF.

The CDR3 loop is CASSPVGGAYEQYF. The CDR3 DNA reads TGTGCCAGCAGTCCGGTGGGGGGCGCGTACGAGCAGTACTTC. This sequence joins TRBV12-3 or TRBV12-4 and TRBJ2-7; D tentatively fits TRBD1 or TRBD2 (6 bases each). This CDR3 is 14 amino acids long. V was cut by 5 bases and J by 4 bases, with 15 bases left in between.

This clonotype was detected ten times or more. The chain has TRBV11-1 and TRBJ1-6, with 7 bases matching TRBD1. Germline V gene lookup returns CDR1 SGHAT and CDR2 FQDESV (reference sequence). The CDR3 length is 14 residues. Trimming at V came to 5 bases and at J to 5 bases, leaving 3 bases not matched to a gene. Written as DNA, the CDR3 is TGTGCCAGCAGCAGGACAGGAAATAATTCACCCCTCCACTTT. Protein: CASSRTGNNSPLHF.

V usage is TRBV15 and J usage is TRBJ1-5, with no clear D. CDR3 length equals 13 residues. The germline V and J ends were trimmed by 5 bases and 4 bases, with 9 bases remaining between them. Germline V CDR1 and CDR2: LNHNV, YYDKDF (reference sequence). CDR3: CATSSPGNQPQHF. Written as DNA, the CDR3 is TGTGCCACCAGCTCACCAGGTAATCAGCCCCAGCATTTT.

The chain has TRBV9 and TRBJ2-7; D uncertain. Germline assignment: CDR1 SGDLS and CDR2 YYNGEE. The CDR3 length is 14 residues. The V end lost 0 bases, the J end lost 1 base, and 8 bases lay between the germline ends. The chain's CDR3 is CASSVGVASYEQYF. The CDR3 nucleotides are TGTGCCAGCAGCGTAGGAGTAGCTTCCTACGAGCAGTACTTC.

In its sample, this clonotype was seen a few times. The rearrangement links TRBV7-3 to TRBJ1-1; D perhaps matches TRBD1 (6 bases). Germline assignment: CDR1 SGHTA and CDR2 FQGTGA. V was trimmed by 5 bases and J by 0 bases, leaving 22 bases between them. CDR3 length equals 18 residues. The DNA for the CDR3 is TGTGCCAGCAGCCTCCTGCGAAGGACAGAGAGGGTGAACACTGAAGCTTTCTTT. This encodes CASSLLRRTERVNTEAFF.

Written as DNA, the CDR3 is TGTGCCAGCAGTCTCCCGACAGGGGGTAGGCGGCACTATGGCTACACCTTC. Amino acid sequence: CASSLPTGGRRHYGYTF. The genes are TRBV28 and TRBJ1-2, with 9 positions matching TRBD1. The CDR3 totals 17 residues. The V segment lost 5 bases and the J segment 3 bases; nucleotides outside the gene matches: 13. Germline CDR1 reads MDHEN; CDR2 reads SYDVKM.

This clonotype was counted only a few times. The chain employs TRBV28 and TRBJ2-5; possible D gene TRBD1, 6 bases. Trimming left V 6 bases short and J 1 base short, with 18 bases between. This CDR3 comprises 16 residues. In germline, CDR1 is MDHEN, CDR2 SYDVKM. Here the CDR3 reads CASSLSPGDTQETQYF. The CDR3 coding sequence is TGTGCCAGCAGCCTGAGCCCAGGGGACACCCAAGAGACCCAGTACTTC.

The sample holds a few counts of this clonotype. This may be a read error, as it is one base from a much larger clone. V usage is TRBV29-1 and J usage is TRBJ1-1; the D is unclear. Looked up from germline, CDR1 is SQVTM and CDR2 is ANQGSEA. CDR3 length equals 10 residues. V shed 4 bases and J shed 7 bases, with 7 bases lying between them. The CDR3 DNA reads as TGCAGCGTTGGGGGAAATGAAGCTTTCTTT. As protein: CSVGGNEAFF.

In DNA form, the CDR3 reads TGTGCTAGTGGTTTGGTACTCACTGAGCGGGCGAACACCGGGGAGCTGTTTTTT. Amino acid sequence: CASGLVLTERANTGELFF. J is TRBJ2-2 and V is TRBV12-5, with TRBD2 as a possible D gene (6 bases). Germline CDR1 reads LGHNT; CDR2 reads FRNRAP. This CDR3 contains 18 residues. With 0 bases removed from V and 0 bases from J, the gap between germline ends came to 14 bases.

This clonotype has just a few counts. The V and J genes are TRBV6-5 and TRBJ2-3; no clear D. The germline CDR1 and CDR2 sequences are MNHEY and SVGAGI. The CDR3 covers 17 residues. The V gene lost 0 bases and the J gene lost 0 bases, with 13 bases spanning the gap. As DNA, the CDR3 is TGTGCCAGCAGTTACTCCTGGACGTCCCTTAGCACAGATACGCAGTATTTT. Translation gives CASSYSWTSLSTDTQYF.

In its sample, this clonotype was seen a few times. This chain connects TRBV28 to TRBJ1-4; 8 bases are a match to TRBD1. The CDR3 has 16 residues. The J segment lost 6 bases and the V segment lost 3 bases, leaving 9 bases of the junction unmatched. The germline V gene has CDR1 MDHEN and CDR2 SYDVKM. CDR3 coding DNA: TGTGCCAGCAGTTTCCCCCCGACAGGGGAATATGAAAAACTGTTTTTT. The encoded protein is CASSFPPTGEYEKLFF.

This clonotype turned up a few times. This chain connects TRBV27 to TRBJ1-1; the D is unclear. The V end lost 5 bases, the J end lost 1 base, and 14 bases lay between the germline ends. Germline loops: CDR1 MNHEY, CDR2 SMNVEV (reference sequence). This CDR3 comprises 15 residues. The CDR3 protein is CASSPRRVENTEAFF. DNA for the CDR3: TGTGCCAGCAGTCCCCGACGGGTGGAGAACACTGAAGCTTTCTTT.